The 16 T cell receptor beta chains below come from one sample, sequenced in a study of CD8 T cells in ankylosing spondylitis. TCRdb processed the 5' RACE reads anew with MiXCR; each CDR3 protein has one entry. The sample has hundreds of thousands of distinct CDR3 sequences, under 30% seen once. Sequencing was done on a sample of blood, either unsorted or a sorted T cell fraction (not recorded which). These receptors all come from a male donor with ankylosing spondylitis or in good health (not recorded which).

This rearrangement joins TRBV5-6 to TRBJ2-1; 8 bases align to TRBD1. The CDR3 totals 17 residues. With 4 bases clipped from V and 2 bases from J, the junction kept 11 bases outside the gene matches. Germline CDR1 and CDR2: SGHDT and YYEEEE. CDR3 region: CASSVVLTGGPYNEQFF. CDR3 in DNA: TGTGCCAGCAGCGTCGTCTTAACAGGGGGGCCCTACAATGAGCAGTTCTTC.

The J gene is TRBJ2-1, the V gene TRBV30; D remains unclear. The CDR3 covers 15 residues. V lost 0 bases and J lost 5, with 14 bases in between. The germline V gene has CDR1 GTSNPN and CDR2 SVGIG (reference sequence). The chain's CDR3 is CAWSVAVLGNNEQFF. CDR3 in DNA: TGTGCCTGGAGTGTCGCGGTCCTGGGCAACAATGAGCAGTTCTTC.

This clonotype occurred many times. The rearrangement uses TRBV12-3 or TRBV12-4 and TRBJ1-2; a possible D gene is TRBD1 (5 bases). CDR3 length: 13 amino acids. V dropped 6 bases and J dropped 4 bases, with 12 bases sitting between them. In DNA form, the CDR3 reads TGTGCCAGCAGCCCCAGGGCCTCCTATGGCTACACCTTC. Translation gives CASSPRASYGYTF.

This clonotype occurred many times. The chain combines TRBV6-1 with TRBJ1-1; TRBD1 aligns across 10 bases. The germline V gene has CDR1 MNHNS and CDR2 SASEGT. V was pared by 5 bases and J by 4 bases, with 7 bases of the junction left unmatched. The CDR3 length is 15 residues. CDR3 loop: CASSRGQGVSTEAFF. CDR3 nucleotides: TGTGCCAGCAGTAGAGGACAGGGGGTGAGCACTGAAGCTTTCTTT.

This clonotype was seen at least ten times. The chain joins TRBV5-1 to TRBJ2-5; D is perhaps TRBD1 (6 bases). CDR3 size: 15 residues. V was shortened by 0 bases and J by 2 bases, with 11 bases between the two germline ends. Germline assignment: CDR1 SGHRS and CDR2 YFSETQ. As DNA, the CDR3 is TGCGCCAGCAGCTTGGCAGGGGACCTACAAGAGACCCAGTACTTC. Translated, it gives CASSLAGDLQETQYF.

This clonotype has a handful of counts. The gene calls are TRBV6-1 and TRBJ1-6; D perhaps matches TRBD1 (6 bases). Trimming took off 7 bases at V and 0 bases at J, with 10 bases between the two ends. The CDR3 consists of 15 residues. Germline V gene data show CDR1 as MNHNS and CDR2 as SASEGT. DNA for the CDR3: TGTGCCAGCACTCCGGACAGCTCCTATAATTCACCCCTCCACTTT. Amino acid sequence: CASTPDSSYNSPLHF.

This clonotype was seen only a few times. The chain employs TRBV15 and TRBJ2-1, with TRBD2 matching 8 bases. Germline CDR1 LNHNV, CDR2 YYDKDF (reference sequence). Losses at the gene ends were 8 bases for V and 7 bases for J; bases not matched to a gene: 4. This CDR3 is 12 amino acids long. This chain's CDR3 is CATERERNEQFF. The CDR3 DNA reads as TGTGCCACCGAGCGGGAGCGGAATGAGCAGTTCTTC.

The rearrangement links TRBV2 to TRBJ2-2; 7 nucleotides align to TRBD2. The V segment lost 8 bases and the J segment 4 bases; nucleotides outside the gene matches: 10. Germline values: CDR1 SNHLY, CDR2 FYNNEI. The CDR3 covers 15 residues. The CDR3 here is CASGLAETSTGELFF. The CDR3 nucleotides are TGTGCCAGCGGGCTAGCGGAGACGAGCACCGGGGAGCTGTTTTTT. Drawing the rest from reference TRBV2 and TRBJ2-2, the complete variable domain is EPEVTQTPSHQVTQMGQEVILRCVPISNHLYFYWYRQILGQKVEFLVSFYNNEISEKSEIFDDQFSVERPDGSNFTLKIRSTKLEDSAMYFCASGLAETSTGELFFGEGSRLTVL.

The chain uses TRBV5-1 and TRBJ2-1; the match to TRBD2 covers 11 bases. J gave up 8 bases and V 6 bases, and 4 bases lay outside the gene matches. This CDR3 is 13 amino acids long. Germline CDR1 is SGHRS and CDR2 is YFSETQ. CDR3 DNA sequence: TGCGCCAGCAACGAACTAGCGGGAGATGAGCAGTTCTTC. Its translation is CASNELAGDEQFF.

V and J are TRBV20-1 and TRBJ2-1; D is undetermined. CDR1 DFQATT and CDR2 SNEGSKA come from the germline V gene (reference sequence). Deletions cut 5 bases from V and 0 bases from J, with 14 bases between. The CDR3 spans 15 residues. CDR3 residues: CSAPRPTSSYNEQFF. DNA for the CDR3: TGCAGTGCTCCTCGGCCCACGAGCTCCTACAATGAGCAGTTCTTC.

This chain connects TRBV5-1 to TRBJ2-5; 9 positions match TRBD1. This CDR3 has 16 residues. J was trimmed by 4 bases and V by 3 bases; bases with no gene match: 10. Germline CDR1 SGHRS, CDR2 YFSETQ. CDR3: CASSWGQGGSGETQYF. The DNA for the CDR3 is TGCGCCAGCAGCTGGGGACAGGGCGGTAGCGGAGAGACCCAGTACTTC.

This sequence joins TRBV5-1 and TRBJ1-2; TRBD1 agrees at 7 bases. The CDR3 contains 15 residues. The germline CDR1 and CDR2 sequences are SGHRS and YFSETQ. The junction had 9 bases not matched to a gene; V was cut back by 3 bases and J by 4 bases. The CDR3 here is CASSWRDRDIYGYTF. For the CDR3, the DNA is TGCGCCAGCAGCTGGCGGGACAGAGACATCTATGGCTACACCTTC.

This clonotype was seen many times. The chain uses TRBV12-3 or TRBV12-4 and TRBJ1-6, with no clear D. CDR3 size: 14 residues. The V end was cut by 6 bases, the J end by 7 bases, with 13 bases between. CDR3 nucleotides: TGTGCCAGCAGGCTCCAGTCAGAAAATTCACCCCTCCACTTT. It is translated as CASRLQSENSPLHF.

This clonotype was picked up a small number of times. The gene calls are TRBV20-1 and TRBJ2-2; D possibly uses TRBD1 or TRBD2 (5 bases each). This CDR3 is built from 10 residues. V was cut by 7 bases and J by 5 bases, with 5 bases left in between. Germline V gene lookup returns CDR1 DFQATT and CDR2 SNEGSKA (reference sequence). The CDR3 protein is CSGGTGELFF. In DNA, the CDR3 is TGCAGTGGGGGGACCGGGGAGCTGTTTTTT.

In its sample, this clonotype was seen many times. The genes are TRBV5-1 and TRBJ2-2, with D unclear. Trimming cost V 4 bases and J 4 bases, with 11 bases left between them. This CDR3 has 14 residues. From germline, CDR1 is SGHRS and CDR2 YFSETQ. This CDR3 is CASSVRTSTGELFF. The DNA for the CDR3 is TGCGCCAGCAGCGTCCGGACCAGCACCGGGGAGCTGTTTTTT.

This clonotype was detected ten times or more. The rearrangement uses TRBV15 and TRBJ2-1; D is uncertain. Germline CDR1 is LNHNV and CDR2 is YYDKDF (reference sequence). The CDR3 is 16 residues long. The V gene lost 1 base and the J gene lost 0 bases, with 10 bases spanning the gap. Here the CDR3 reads CATSRVRSSSYNEQFF. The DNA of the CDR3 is TGTGCCACCAGCAGAGTTAGGTCGAGCTCCTACAATGAGCAGTTCTTC.